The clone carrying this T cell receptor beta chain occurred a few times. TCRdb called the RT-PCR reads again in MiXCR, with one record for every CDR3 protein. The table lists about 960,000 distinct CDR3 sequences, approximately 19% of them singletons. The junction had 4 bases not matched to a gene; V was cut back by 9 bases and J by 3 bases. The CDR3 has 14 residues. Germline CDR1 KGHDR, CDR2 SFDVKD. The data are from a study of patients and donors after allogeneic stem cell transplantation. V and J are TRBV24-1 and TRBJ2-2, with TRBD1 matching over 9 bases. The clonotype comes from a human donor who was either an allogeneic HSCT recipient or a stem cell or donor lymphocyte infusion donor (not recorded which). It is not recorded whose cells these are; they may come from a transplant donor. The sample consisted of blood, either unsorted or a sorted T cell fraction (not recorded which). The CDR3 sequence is CATGRTGDTGELFF. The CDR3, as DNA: TGTGCCACCGGAAGGACAGGGGACACCGGGGAGCTGTTTTTT.